The 23 T cell receptor beta chains below come from one sample, sequenced in a study of shared clonotypes between healthy human individuals. Clones were sequenced by immunoSEQ multiplex PCR, and TCRdb holds only the in-frame ones, with some missing. The data show about 2.2 million clones, roughly 91% seen once. As defined, naive CD8 cells were CD45RO-negative and positively selected for CCR7, with terminally differentiated effector memory CD45RA+ cells excluded. The sample was naive CD8+ T cells from PBMCs. The receptor set was obtained from a man between 18 and 29 years old in good health. Some clones in this sample may be carry-over from other donors' samples.

In this sample, this clone turned up once. J is TRBJ2-2 and V is TRBV29-1; tentatively, D is TRBD2 (5 bases). Trimming shortened V by 7 bases and J by 0 bases, and 9 bases separated the two germline ends. Germline CDR1 is SQVTM and CDR2 is ANQGSEA. The CDR3 consists of 13 residues. DNA for the CDR3: TGCAGCGCGGCGGGTACGAACACCGGGGAGCTGTTTTTT. It encodes CSAAGTNTGELFF.

The chain has TRBV4-3 and TRBJ2-1; 11 positions match TRBD2. The CDR3 is 17 amino acids. CDR1 and CDR2 (germline): LGHNA, YSLEER. Trimming at V came to 0 bases and at J to 4 bases, leaving 5 bases not matched to a gene. The CDR3 DNA reads TGCGCCAGCAGCCAAGATCGGGCTAGCGGGAGGTACAATGAGCAGTTCTTC. It codes for CASSQDRASGRYNEQFF.

CDR3 sequence: CATRDPGEETQYF. The CDR3 DNA follows: TGCGCCACCCGGGACCCAGGAGAGGAGACCCAGTACTTC. V usage is TRBV10-2 and J usage is TRBJ2-5; D tentatively fits TRBD1 or TRBD2 (5 bases each). The CDR3 is 13 residues long. Between the trimmed V and J ends, which lost 10 bases and 5 bases, there was a span of 17 bases. CDR1 is WSHSY and CDR2 is SAAADI in the germline V gene.

This clone appeared a single time. The chain uses TRBV9 and TRBJ2-5, with TRBD1 matching 10 bases. The CDR3 loop spans 16 amino acids. V lost 4 bases and J lost 1; bases outside the gene matches: 7. Germline-derived CDR1 and CDR2 are SGDLS and YYNGEE. The chain's CDR3 is CASSTGQGPLQETQYF. CDR3 DNA: TGTGCCAGCAGCACGGGACAGGGGCCCCTCCAAGAGACCCAGTACTTC.

The genes are TRBV5-1 and TRBJ1-1, with D uncertain. In germline, CDR1 is SGHRS, CDR2 YFSETQ. V was shortened by 4 bases and J by 7 bases, with 17 bases between the two germline ends. There are 14 residues in the CDR3. Here the CDR3 DNA reads TGCGCCAGCAGCCATCCGGGTGGGGAGTTTGAAGCTTTCTTT. It translates to CASSHPGGEFEAFF.

The CDR3 spells CASSQTAGAWETQYF. The CDR3 region has the DNA TGTGCCAGCAGCCAGACAGCGGGAGCGTGGGAGACCCAGTACTTC. The rearrangement links TRBV7-3 to TRBJ2-5, with TRBD2 matching 8 bases. CDR3 length: 15 amino acids. Germline V gives CDR1 SGHTA, CDR2 FQGTGA. The V gene end was trimmed by 5 bases and the J gene end by 5 bases; junction bases not matched to a gene: 10.

This clone was observed a few times. The identical CDR3 is also encoded by other nucleotide sequences in the sample. This chain joins TRBV5-6 and TRBJ2-1; D unresolved. V was shortened by 0 bases and J by 6 bases, with 4 bases between the two germline ends. Germline V gene data show CDR1 as SGHDT and CDR2 as YYEEEE. The CDR3 covers 12 residues. The CDR3, as DNA: TGTGCCAGCAGCTTGGGCGGCAATGAGCAGTTCTTC. It specifies CASSLGGNEQFF.

This sequence joins TRBV4-1 and TRBJ2-7; TRBD2 matches at 9 bases. CDR1 MGHRA and CDR2 YSYEKL come from the germline V gene. The length of the CDR3 is 17 residues. The junction had 13 bases not matched to a gene; V was cut back by 1 base and J by 6 bases. The chain's CDR3 is CASSQVAIGTSPLEQYF. The CDR3 DNA reads as TGCGCCAGCAGCCAAGTAGCGATTGGGACTAGCCCACTCGAGCAGTACTTC.

This clone was detected once. The CDR3 DNA sequence: TGTGCCACCAGCAGAGTAAAGGGCAGGCTAATCCCCAATCAGCCCCAGCATTTT. Amino acid sequence: CATSRVKGRLIPNQPQHF. The chain joins TRBV15 to TRBJ1-5; no clear D. CDR1 and CDR2 (germline): LNHNV, YYDKDF (reference sequence). The CDR3 runs 18 residues. Trimming left V 1 base short and J 3 bases short, with 19 bases between. Variable domain in full (rest from reference TRBV15 and TRBJ1-5): DAMVIQNPRYQVTQFGKPVTLSCSQTLNHNVMYWYQQKSSQAPKLLFHYYDKDFNNEADTPDNFQSRRPNTSFCFLDIRSPGLGDTAMYLCATSRVKGRLIPNQPQHFGDGTRLSIL.

This clone was observed once. V usage is TRBV5-5 and J usage is TRBJ2-1; D remains ambiguous. Between the trimmed V and J ends, which lost 5 bases and 9 bases, there was a span of 9 bases. The CDR3 is made up of 11 amino acids. Germline loops: CDR1 SGHKS, CDR2 YYEKEE (reference sequence). CDR3 coding DNA: TGTGCCAGCAGTCGCCTGATTGAGCAGTTCTTC. Translation gives CASSRLIEQFF. Together with reference TRBV5-5 and TRBJ2-1, the CDR3 gives the full variable domain: DAGVTQSPTHLIKTRGQQVTLRCSPISGHKSVSWYQQVLGQGPQFIFQYYEKEERGRGNFPDRFSARQFPNYSSELNVNALLLGDSALYLCASSRLIEQFFGPGTRLTVL.

The rearrangement links TRBV7-9 to TRBJ2-2; 9 positions agree with TRBD2. Germline values: CDR1 SEHNR, CDR2 FQNEAQ (reference sequence). This CDR3 has 14 amino acids. V lost 1 base, J lost 9 bases, and 3 bases stayed unmatched. Here the CDR3 reads CASSLVAGDWELFF. CDR3 nucleotides: TGTGCCAGCAGCTTAGTAGCGGGGGATTGGGAGCTGTTTTTT.

The chain links TRBV5-6 to TRBJ1-2, with a possible D match to TRBD1 (5 bases). This CDR3 region has 15 residues. Trimming took off 0 bases at V and 4 bases at J, with 13 bases between the two ends. Germline V gene sequence: CDR1 SGHDT, CDR2 YYEEEE. DNA for the CDR3: TGTGCCAGCAGCTTGGGGGACTTGAGGGTCTATGGCTACACCTTC. It codes for CASSLGDLRVYGYTF.

The gene calls are TRBV27 and TRBJ1-5; D ambiguous. The germline gives CDR1 MNHEY, CDR2 SMNVEV (reference sequence). Trimming took off 7 bases at V and 4 bases at J, with 8 bases between the two ends. The CDR3 is 12 residues long. The CDR3 protein is CASMSGNQPQHF. The DNA for the CDR3 is TGTGCCAGCATGAGCGGGAATCAGCCCCAGCATTTT.

The chain carries TRBV9 and TRBJ2-7; D is perhaps TRBD2 (6 bases). V lost 0 bases and J lost 6, with 19 bases in between. The CDR3 has 16 amino acids. Germline CDR1 reads SGDLS; CDR2 reads YYNGEE. In DNA, the CDR3 is TGTGCCAGCAGCGTAGTTGGCGGGACGATCGAGGGCGAGCAGTACTTC. Translated, it gives CASSVVGGTIEGEQYF. Full variable domain (missing parts from reference TRBV9 and TRBJ2-7): DSGVTQTPKHLITATGQRVTLRCSPRSGDLSVYWYQQSLDQGLQFLIQYYNGEERAKGNILERFSAQQFPDLHSELNLSSLELGDSALYFCASSVVGGTIEGEQYFGPGTRLTVT.

J is TRBJ2-7 and V is TRBV7-9, with 8 positions matching TRBD1. There are 14 residues in the CDR3. Trimming cost V 5 bases and J 6 bases; bases outside gene matches: 9. Germline values: CDR1 SEHNR, CDR2 FQNEAQ (reference sequence). CDR3 in amino acids: CASSAPGQASEQYF. The CDR3 coding sequence is TGTGCCAGCAGCGCACCGGGACAGGCCTCCGAGCAGTACTTC.

On this clone: The identical CDR3 is also encoded by other nucleotide sequences in the sample. The V gene is TRBV27, the J gene TRBJ2-7; 8 nucleotides agree with TRBD2. The CDR3 spans 14 residues. Germline values: CDR1 MNHEY, CDR2 SMNVEV (reference sequence). V was clipped by 2 bases and J by 3 bases; unmatched bases: 3. This CDR3 is CASSLSGSGYEQYF. The CDR3 DNA is TGTGCCAGCAGTTTAAGCGGGAGTGGCTACGAGCAGTACTTC.

This chain connects TRBV19 to TRBJ2-1; a possible D gene is TRBD1 (5 bases). This CDR3 is built from 15 residues. The germline V and J ends were trimmed by 3 bases and 2 bases, with 11 bases remaining between them. Germline values: CDR1 LNHDA, CDR2 SQIVND (reference sequence). CDR3 sequence: CASSIEIRAYNEQFF. DNA of the CDR3: TGTGCCAGTAGTATCGAAATCAGGGCCTACAATGAGCAGTTCTTC. Full variable domain (outside the CDR3, taken from reference TRBV19 and TRBJ2-1): DGGITQSPKYLFRKEGQNVTLSCEQNLNHDAMYWYRQDPGQGLRLIYYSQIVNDFQKGDIAEGYSVSREKKESFPLTVTSAQKNPTAFYLCASSIEIRAYNEQFFGPGTRLTVL.

The chain employs TRBV19 and TRBJ2-3; tentative D call: TRBD2 (5 bases). In germline, CDR1 is LNHDA, CDR2 SQIVND (reference sequence). Trimming took 6 bases from V and 1 from J, leaving 8 bases between them. The CDR3 runs 13 residues. Written as DNA, the CDR3 is TGTGCCAGTAGGTGGGGAGGCACAGATACGCAGTATTTT. Encoded protein: CASRWGGTDTQYF.

The chain recombines TRBV14 with TRBJ2-7, with D possibly being TRBD2 (6 bases). The CDR3 covers 17 residues. Deletions cut 0 bases from V and 3 bases from J, with 18 bases between. Germline V gene sequence: CDR1 SGHDN, CDR2 FVKESK. CDR3 nucleotide sequence: TGTGCCAGCAGCCAAGACCCAATTCACGGGAGCGGCTACGAGCAGTACTTC. Translation gives CASSQDPIHGSGYEQYF.

The V gene is TRBV30, the J gene TRBJ2-7, with 7 nucleotides matching TRBD2. This CDR3 comprises 14 residues. The trim removed 1 base at V and 3 bases at J, leaving 6 bases unmatched. In germline, CDR1 is GTSNPN, CDR2 SVGIG (reference sequence). The CDR3 coding sequence is TGTGCCTGGAGTGACCGGGGGGAATTCTACGAGCAGTACTTC. Its translation: CAWSDRGEFYEQYF.

The V gene is TRBV28, the J gene TRBJ2-1; D is uncertain. This CDR3 has 12 amino acids. V gave up 6 bases and J gave up 15 bases, with 18 bases separating them. Germline V gene lookup returns CDR1 MDHEN and CDR2 SYDVKM. This CDR3 is CASRRTTLEWFF. CDR3 DNA: TGTGCCAGCAGGCGCACCACCCTGGAATGGTTCTTC.

The chain recombines TRBV11-2 with TRBJ1-2; D is perhaps TRBD1 (5 bases). Trimming cost V 3 bases and J 4 bases, with 12 bases left between them. CDR1 SGHAT and CDR2 FQNNGV come from the germline V gene. The CDR3 contains 14 residues. DNA for the CDR3: TGTGCCAGCAGCTTCGCAGGGAGCATCTATGGCTACACCTTC. Protein: CASSFAGSIYGYTF. The variable domain in full, completed from reference TRBV11-2 and TRBJ1-2, reads EAGVAQSPRYKIIEKRQSVAFWCNPISGHATLYWYQQILGQGPKLLIQFQNNGVVDDSQLPKDRFSAERLKGVDSTLKIQPAKLEDSAVYLCASSFAGSIYGYTFGSGTRLTVV.

V usage is TRBV6-5 and J usage is TRBJ2-7, with unresolved D. Germline assignment: CDR1 MNHEY and CDR2 SVGAGI. The CDR3 is 14 amino acids. V was shortened by 5 bases and J by 3 bases, with 14 bases between the two germline ends. The CDR3 nucleotides read TGTGCCAGCAGTGGGTCGAACAATTTCTACGAGCAGTACTTC. This codes for CASSGSNNFYEQYF.